Sequencing of this T cell receptor beta chain was carried out in a study of T cell repertoires in cytomegalovirus infection (dated by TCRdb to the late 2010s). Looking at the study overall: The peptide stimulations were aimed at well-studied HLA-B-restricted epitopes as well as recently identified HLA-C-restricted CMV epitopes, whose presentation resists viral immunomodulation. Donor HLA type was relevant to the analysis, because carriage of CMV infection together with the matching HLA type was indicated by public TCR beta signatures.

What this sample's treatment or condition label stands for: in vitro stimulation with specific CMV peptide epitopes to enrich CMV-specific T cells. From a lookup of the germline V gene, CDR1 and CDR2 are SQVTM and ANQGSEA. V is cut by 6 bases and J by 4 bases, and the space between the germline ends is 12 bases. From the cysteine up to the phenylalanine, the CDR3 has a length of 12 residues. Only the CDR3 portion is preserved as DNA: 36 bases, with reading frame beginning at the first base. These reads were obtained on an Illumina HiSeq 1500. TCRdb handled the public reads itself, with Q25 trimming in fastp and clone calling in MiXCR, and kept productive beta chains. Every entry covers one CDR3 protein and lists the most common genes and DNA from its rows. The sample table lists over 250,000 distinct CDR3 sequences, roughly a fifth of them with a count of one. The top ten clones comprise approximately 19% of the sample.

Paper-wide results and their limitations: The ex vivo response was dominated by HLA-C-restricted CMV-specific TCR beta clonotypes, and the single most frequent clonotype in two of eight donors was supplied by these HLA-C-restricted clonotypes. In both this cohort and an independent roughly 350-donor cohort, the cumulative frequency of public TCR beta family members distinguished carriers of CMV infection plus the relevant HLA type.

A note on this clonotype: Its antigen has not been determined. No clone much larger than this one lies a single base away; base qualities are absent.

Sequences were derived from cultured PBMCs, sampled from culture after CMV antigen stimulation. Rearrangement joined TRBV29-1 to TRBJ1-1; the best D guess is TRBD1, with 5 bases matching. This receptor was taken from a human donor in good health (CMV status not recorded). Some clones in this sample may be carry-over from other donors' samples. The CDR3: CSVVQGGTEAFF. The sequence in DNA is TGCAGCGTCGTTCAGGGCGGCACTGAAGCTTTCTTT.